This T cell receptor (beta chain) stems from a study of blood T cell repertoires in COVID-19. The V gene's germline CDR1 is SGHTA and CDR2 FQGTGA. V was clipped by 2 bases and J by 6 bases, with 14 bases between them. The CDR3 contains 16 residues. How the authors handled the data: Amplifying reference gene primers gave estimates of nucleated cell counts. Sequenced by immunoSEQ multiplex PCR; TCRdb stores in-frame clones only, minus some. The V and J calls and clone size are taken from that table; D and trimming were inferred from the DNA. The sample shows 230,000 or so clones, 80% to 90% of them seen only once.

V is TRBV7-3 and J is TRBJ1-6; D is unresolved. Sequencing was performed on peripheral blood. The TCR sequence derives from a woman in her 40s who had recovered from COVID-19. The CDR3, as DNA: TGTGCCAGCAGCTTATTCGCCCGGCAGGCTAATTCACCCCTCCACTTT. It is translated as CASSLFARQANSPLHF. The complete variable domain, with remaining parts taken from reference TRBV7-3 and TRBJ1-6, reads GAGVSQTPSNKVTEKGKYVELRCDPISGHTALYWYRQSLGQGPEFLIYFQGTGAADDSGLPNDRFFAVRPEGSVSTLKIQRTERGDSAVYLCASSLFARQANSPLHFGNGTRLTVT.